Shown below are 20 T cell receptor beta chains from a single sample sequenced in a study of T cells in Graves' hyperthyroidism and ophthalmopathy. The source material, RNA transcripts, was used to amplify TCR beta CDR3 regions. The HTBI primer set was used in a first-round RT-PCR of the TCR CDR3. Via MiXCR, TCRdb re-called the multiplex PCR reads, giving one row per CDR3 protein. This sample has roughly 420,000 distinct CDR3 sequences, with 15% to 19% found just once. Sequencing used blood. Receptors originate from a woman between 18 and 29 years old with Graves' hyperthyroidism.

This clonotype was picked up many times. This rearrangement joins TRBV28 to TRBJ2-7; 10 nucleotides agree with TRBD1. Losses at the gene ends were 2 bases for V and 5 bases for J; bases not matched to a gene: 9. Looked up from germline, CDR1 is MDHEN and CDR2 is SYDVKM. The CDR3 is 16 residues long. The CDR3 region is CASSLGDRGAFDEQYF. For the CDR3, the DNA is TGTGCCAGCAGTTTAGGGGACAGGGGAGCGTTTGACGAGCAGTACTTC.

About this clonotype itself: This sequence may be a read error, since a much larger clone differs from it by one base. The J gene is TRBJ2-7, the V gene TRBV20-1; TRBD2 might be the D (7 bases). This CDR3 spans 12 amino acids. Trimming stripped 0 bases from V and 6 bases from J, with 9 bases between. Germline V CDR1 and CDR2: DFQATT, SNEGSKA (reference sequence). The CDR3 spells CSARERGGEQYF. For the CDR3, the DNA is TGCAGTGCTAGAGAGAGGGGGGGCGAGCAGTACTTC.

Of note for this clonotype: A much larger clone differs from this one at a single base, so this may be a read error. The CDR3 does not close with the conserved phenylalanine or tryptophan, likely indicating a read error. This chain uses TRBV20-1 with TRBJ2-2; D ambiguous. CDR1 and CDR2 from the germline V gene are DFQATT and SNEGSKA (reference sequence). V lost 6 bases to trimming and J lost 0 bases, with 14 bases between them. This CDR3 spans 15 amino acids. The chain's CDR3 is CSATPGRTNTGELFL. The CDR3 DNA reads TGCAGTGCCACCCCCGGGCGGACGAACACCGGGGAGCTGTTTCTT.

This clonotype has ten or more counts. V usage is TRBV6-6 and J usage is TRBJ2-7; 9 bases map to TRBD2. Unmatched junction bases numbered 5, after V lost 0 bases and J lost 2 bases. This CDR3 has 16 amino acids. Germline CDR1 MNHNY, CDR2 SVGAGI (reference sequence). CDR3 bases: TGTGCCAGCAGTTACTCATCTAGCGGGACCACCTACGAGCAGTACTTC. This sequence encodes CASSYSSSGTTYEQYF.

The CDR3 nucleotides read TGCAGCGGACCTCCGGGACTAGCCTGCTACGAGCAGTACTTC. It is translated as CSGPPGLACYEQYF. The chain has TRBV29-1 and TRBJ2-7, with 9 bases fitting TRBD2. Germline V gives CDR1 SQVTM, CDR2 ANQGSEA. The length of the CDR3 is 14 residues. V lost 7 bases and J lost 3; bases outside the gene matches: 10.

This clonotype was seen only a few times. The genes are TRBV4-1 and TRBJ1-4, with D maybe TRBD1 (5 bases). V lost 4 bases and J lost 8, with 17 bases in between. The CDR3 is 15 amino acids. Germline V CDR1 and CDR2: MGHRA, YSYEKL. The CDR3, as DNA: TGCGCCAGCAGCCGACCGGGACCCGATCGGGAAAAACTGTTTTTT. Protein product: CASSRPGPDREKLFF.

This clonotype was observed many times. The chain links TRBV7-3 to TRBJ2-7; TRBD2 aligns across 8 bases. The V and J ends lost 5 bases and 4 bases, in that order; junction bases with no gene match: 10. There are 15 residues in the CDR3. CDR1 and CDR2 (germline): SGHTA, FQGTGA. The CDR3 coding sequence is TGTGCCAGCAGCCCCCTGGCCGGGGGGGGTTACGAGCAGTACTTC. Protein: CASSPLAGGGYEQYF.

In its sample, this clonotype was seen many times. This chain joins TRBV12-3 or TRBV12-4 and TRBJ1-5; no reliable D call. This CDR3 contains 12 residues. V shed 1 base and J shed 11 bases, with 9 bases lying between them. The CDR3 region is CASSLGRESQHF. CDR3 nucleotide sequence: TGTGCCAGCAGTTTAGGTCGGGAGTCCCAGCATTTT.

The V and J genes are TRBV7-2 and TRBJ2-5, with TRBD1 as a possible D gene (5 bases). Trimming shortened V by 1 base and J by 0 bases, and 18 bases separated the two germline ends. Germline assignment: CDR1 SGHTA and CDR2 FQGNSA. The CDR3 contains 18 residues. CDR3 residues: CASSLGQFFNSYQETQYF. The CDR3 coding sequence is TGTGCCAGCAGCTTAGGACAGTTCTTTAACTCGTACCAAGAGACCCAGTACTTC.

This clonotype was found many times. The chain recombines TRBV5-5 with TRBJ1-1, with D possibly matching TRBD1 (6 bases). Trimming took 4 bases from V and 8 from J, leaving 12 bases between them. Per the germline V gene, CDR1 is SGHKS and CDR2 is YYEKEE (reference sequence). The CDR3 has 12 amino acids. CDR3 sequence (DNA): TGTGCCAGCAGCGTCGGACAGAGAGAAGCTTTCTTT. This sequence encodes CASSVGQREAFF.

Many counts were recorded for this clonotype. The chain is built from TRBV7-2 and TRBJ1-2; D is undetermined. Trimming took 1 base from V and 7 from J, leaving 10 bases between them. This CDR3 has 13 residues. CDR1 is SGHTA and CDR2 is FQGNSA in the germline V gene. The CDR3 spells CASSLDRRVGYTF. The CDR3 nucleotides read TGTGCCAGCAGCTTAGACCGTCGCGTTGGCTACACCTTC.

V and J are TRBV9 and TRBJ1-2; D unclear. Between the trimmed V and J ends, which lost 3 bases and 3 bases, there was a span of 6 bases. The CDR3 loop spans 12 amino acids. The V gene's germline CDR1 is SGDLS and CDR2 YYNGEE. As DNA, the CDR3 is TGTGCCAGCAGCGGTCCGGACTATGGCTACACCTTC. Translation gives CASSGPDYGYTF.

This clonotype was recorded a few times. This sequence joins TRBV20-1 and TRBJ1-5; possibly TRBD1 for D (5 bases). Germline V gene lookup returns CDR1 DFQATT and CDR2 SNEGSKA (reference sequence). With 6 bases removed from V and 7 bases from J, the gap between germline ends came to 16 bases. CDR3 length: 13 amino acids. The CDR3: CSATGPTGQPQHF. For the CDR3, the DNA is TGCAGTGCAACAGGTCCGACGGGGCAGCCCCAGCATTTT.

This clonotype turned up a few times. The gene calls are TRBV7-2 and TRBJ1-2, with D possibly TRBD1 on 6 matching bases. The V and J ends lost 5 bases and 4 bases respectively, with 17 bases between them. There are 15 residues in the CDR3. Germline CDR1 SGHTA, CDR2 FQGNSA. The CDR3 loop reads CASSLLAGVIYGYTF. The CDR3 region has the DNA TGTGCCAGCAGCCTCCTGGCAGGGGTTATCTATGGCTACACCTTC.

This clonotype showed up just a few times. The J gene is TRBJ2-1, the V gene TRBV20-1; perhaps TRBD2 as D (5 bases). Deletions cut 2 bases from V and 0 bases from J, with 23 bases between. The CDR3 runs to 19 residues. Germline assignment: CDR1 DFQATT and CDR2 SNEGSKA (reference sequence). The chain's CDR3 is CSARIANLPITFSYNEQFF. CDR3 coding DNA: TGCAGTGCTAGAATAGCGAACCTCCCTATAACCTTCTCCTACAATGAGCAGTTCTTC.

The sample holds many counts of this clonotype. The chain combines TRBV6-2 or TRBV6-3 with TRBJ1-1; 7 nucleotides align to TRBD1. With 5 bases clipped from V and 2 bases from J, the junction kept 5 bases outside the gene matches. CDR1 and CDR2 (germline): MNHEY, SVGEGT. This CDR3 spans 14 amino acids. As DNA, the CDR3 is TGTGCCAGCAGTCGGGACAGCCGAAACACTGAAGCTTTCTTT. Protein product: CASSRDSRNTEAFF.

This clonotype was seen more than once but under ten times. The rearrangement links TRBV19 to TRBJ2-1, with 8 bases fitting TRBD2. CDR3 length: 15 residues. With 7 bases clipped from V and 4 bases from J, the junction kept 9 bases outside the gene matches. Germline V lookup: CDR1 LNHDA, CDR2 SQIVND (reference sequence). The CDR3 region is CASTPVVAGYNEQFF. The CDR3 region has the DNA TGTGCCAGTACCCCTGTAGTAGCGGGGTACAATGAGCAGTTCTTC.

This clonotype was seen a few times. V gene TRBV4-2 combines with J gene TRBJ2-1; 12 bases agree with TRBD2. This CDR3 contains 16 residues. With V trimmed by 1 base and J by 3 bases, 1 base remained unmatched. CDR1 and CDR2 from the germline V gene are LGHNA and YNFKEQ. The CDR3 nucleotides are TGTGCCAGCAGCCAAGGACTAGCGGGGGACTACAATGAGCAGTTCTTC. This encodes CASSQGLAGDYNEQFF.

V gene TRBV4-1 combines with J gene TRBJ2-7; a weak D match, TRBD2 (6 bases). Per the germline V gene, CDR1 is MGHRA and CDR2 is YSYEKL. V shed 1 base and J shed 5 bases, with 12 bases lying between them. The CDR3 runs 14 residues. The CDR3 bases are TGCGCCAGCAGCCAAGGCGGGACGGGAGACGAGCAGTACTTC. Translation: CASSQGGTGDEQYF.

This clonotype was counted ten times or more. The genes are TRBV5-1 and TRBJ2-4; D call uncertain. This CDR3 region has 14 residues. V lost 4 bases to trimming and J lost 8 bases, with 16 bases between them. Germline values: CDR1 SGHRS, CDR2 YFSETQ. In DNA form, the CDR3 reads TGCGCCAGCAGCCCGGAATTGGGTGAGGACATTCAGTACTTC. Protein: CASSPELGEDIQYF.